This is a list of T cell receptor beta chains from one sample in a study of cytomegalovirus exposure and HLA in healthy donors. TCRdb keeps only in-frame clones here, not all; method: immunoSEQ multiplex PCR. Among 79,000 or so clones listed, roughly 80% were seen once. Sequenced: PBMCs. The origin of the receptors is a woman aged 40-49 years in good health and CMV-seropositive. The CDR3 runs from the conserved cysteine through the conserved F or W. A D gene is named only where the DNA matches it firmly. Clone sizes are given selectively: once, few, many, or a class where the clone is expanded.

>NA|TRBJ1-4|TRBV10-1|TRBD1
CASSNRGSEEKLFF
TGCGCCAGCAGTAACAGGGGCTCTGAGGAAAAACTGTTTTTT
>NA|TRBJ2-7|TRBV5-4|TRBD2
CASSLGPSGKLNEQYF
TGTGCCAGCAGCTTGGGGCCTAGCGGGAAACTCAACGAGCAGTACTTC
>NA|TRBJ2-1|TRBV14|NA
CASSQDLYGEQFF
TGTGCCAGCAGCCAAGACCTTTACGGTGAGCAGTTCTTC
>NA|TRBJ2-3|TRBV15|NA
CATSGGGRSTDTQYF
TGTGCCACCAGCGGTGGGGGCAGGAGCACAGATACGCAGTATTTT
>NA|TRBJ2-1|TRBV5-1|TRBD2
CASSLDLAPGRIGPEQFF
TGCGCCAGCAGCTTGGATTTAGCTCCCGGGAGGATAGGACCGGAGCAGTTCTTC
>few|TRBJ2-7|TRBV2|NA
CASSRRQGSFYEQYF
TGTGCCAGCAGTAGAAGGCAGGGGTCTTTCTACGAGCAGTACTTC
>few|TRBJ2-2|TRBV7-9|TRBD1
CASNPGQGMGELFF
TGTGCCAGCAACCCGGGACAGGGGATGGGGGAGCTGTTTTTT
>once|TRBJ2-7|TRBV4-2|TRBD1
CASSQPGQPAYEQYF
TGTGCCAGCAGCCAACCGGGACAGCCTGCCTACGAGCAGTACTTC
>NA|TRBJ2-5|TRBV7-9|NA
CASSSGETQYF
TGTGCCAGCAGCTCAGGGGAGACCCAGTACTTC
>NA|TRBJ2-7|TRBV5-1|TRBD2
CASSSQTGGEQYF
TGCGCCAGCAGCTCACAGACGGGAGGAGAGCAGTACTTC
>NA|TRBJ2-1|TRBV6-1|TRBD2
CASSEEVAGAYNEQFF
TGTGCCAGCAGTGAAGAGGTGGCGGGGGCCTACAATGAGCAGTTCTTC
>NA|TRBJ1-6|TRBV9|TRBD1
CASSARTGESYNSPLHF
TGTGCCAGCAGCGCCCGGACAGGGGAGTCCTATAATTCACCCCTCCACTTT
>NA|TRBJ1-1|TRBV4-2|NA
CASSQAHLGTITEAFF
TGTGCCAGCAGCCAAGCGCATTTGGGTACTATCACTGAAGCTTTCTTT
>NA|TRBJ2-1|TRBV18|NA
CASSPPAGYNEQFF
TGTGCCAGCTCACCACCGGCAGGCTACAATGAGCAGTTCTTC
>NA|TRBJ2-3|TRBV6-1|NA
CASSLAEVGPDTQYF
TGTGCCAGCAGTTTAGCTGAAGTAGGCCCAGATACGCAGTATTTT
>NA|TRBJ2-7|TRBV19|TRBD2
CASIPSSGGPYEQYF
TGTGCCAGTATACCCTCTAGCGGGGGGCCCTACGAGCAGTACTTC
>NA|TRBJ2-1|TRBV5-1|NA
CASSLDAGPPGNEQFF
TGCGCCAGCAGCTTGGATGCAGGGCCCCCGGGTAATGAGCAGTTCTTC
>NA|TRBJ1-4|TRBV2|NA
CARSRGGSNEKLFF
TGTGCCAGAAGCAGGGGCGGGAGTAATGAAAAACTGTTTTTT
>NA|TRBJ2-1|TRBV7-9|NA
CASSQDSFEQFF
TGTGCCAGCAGCCAGGACTCATTTGAGCAGTTCTTC
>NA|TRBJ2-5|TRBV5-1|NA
CASSARDGHQETQYF
TGCGCCAGCAGCGCGCGGGACGGCCACCAAGAGACCCAGTACTTC
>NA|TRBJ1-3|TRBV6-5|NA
CASSSNRGFAGNTIYF
TGTGCCAGCAGTTCTAACCGGGGGTTTGCTGGAAACACCATATATTTT
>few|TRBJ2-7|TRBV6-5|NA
CASSLGGLGGSYEQYF
TGTGCCAGCAGTTTAGGAGGGCTGGGGGGTTCCTACGAGCAGTACTTC
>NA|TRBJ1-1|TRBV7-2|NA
CASTRKQGTVNTEAFF
TGTGCCAGCACCAGAAAGCAGGGGACCGTGAACACTGAAGCTTTCTTT
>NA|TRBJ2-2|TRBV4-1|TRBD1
CASSQAPGQDTGELFF
TGCGCCAGCAGCCAAGCCCCGGGACAGGACACCGGGGAGCTGTTTTTT